This T cell receptor (beta chain) emerged from a study of blood T cells in healthy people across ages. Whole-study results and caveats: Diversity was higher, and naive CD4+ cells more numerous, in long-lived donors than in aged donors.

Trimming cost V 1 base and J 10 bases, with 13 bases left between them. The CDR3 totals 13 residues. Germline V gene data show CDR1 as SGHAT and CDR2 as FQNNGV. Through a sample-barcoded 5' primer and a J-beta primer mix, a second PCR was run for about 6 to 11 cycles. TCRdb re-called the 5' RACE reads with MiXCR, one entry per CDR3 protein. The data hold more than 1.4 million distinct CDR3 sequences, with approximately 40% observed a single time. In regard to this clonotype: The antigen is unknown.

Sequenced: blood. The chain joins TRBV11-2 to TRBJ1-1; no clear D gene. This receptor was identified in a woman between 18 and 29 years old in good health. The chain's CDR3 is CASSLGVFKGAFF. The CDR3 DNA reads TGTGCCAGCAGCTTAGGAGTCTTCAAGGGAGCTTTCTTT. Full variable domain (outside the CDR3, taken from reference TRBV11-2 and TRBJ1-1): EAGVAQSPRYKIIEKRQSVAFWCNPISGHATLYWYQQILGQGPKLLIQFQNNGVVDDSQLPKDRFSAERLKGVDSTLKIQPAKLEDSAVYLCASSLGVFKGAFFGQGTRLTVV.